This T cell receptor (beta chain) was profiled in a study of T cells in Graves' hyperthyroidism and ophthalmopathy. Clinical Activity Scores of at least 3, NOSPECS grades of at least 4 and durations under 3 months characterized ophthalmopathy patients. Pregnant or lactating patients were excluded, as were those with uncontrolled infection or other autoimmune disease. TCR beta CDR3 region amplification was performed from RNA transcripts. The study used the HTBI primer set for a first-round RT-PCR of the TCR CDR3. Each CDR3 protein gets one entry after TCRdb re-called the multiplex PCR reads with MiXCR. The sample lists about 270,000 distinct CDR3 sequences, 22% occurring once. The CDR3 consists of 14 residues. CDR1 is SGHRS, CDR2 YFSETQ, per germline. Trimming stripped 0 bases from V and 5 bases from J, with 12 bases between.

This chain links TRBV5-1 with TRBJ2-7, with D possibly matching TRBD1 (6 bases). This TCR was recovered from a man aged 25-45 years with Graves' ophthalmopathy. The sequencing input was blood. CDR3 sequence (DNA): TGCGCCAGCAGCTTGGGCACAGGGTTCAACGAGCAGTACTTC. This sequence encodes CASSLGTGFNEQYF.